The T cell receptor (beta chain) described here comes from a study of blood T cell repertoires in COVID-19. As for the study in general: Acute-phase and convalescent COVID-19 samples originated in the United States, Italy and Spain. T cells, B-cell-depleted T cells, or PBMCs provided the cDNA or gDNA that served as material.

Germline V gene data show CDR1 as KGHDR and CDR2 as SFDVKD. V was pared by 4 bases and J by 4 bases, with 6 bases of the junction left unmatched. The CDR3 sequence is 16 residues long. Study processing details: Estimates of nucleated cell counts were drawn from the amplification of reference gene primers. The protocol was immunoSEQ multiplex PCR, while the TCRdb copy is restricted to in-frame clones and leaves out a portion. From that table come the V and J calls and clone size; the DNA was used to work out D and trimming. The sample has under 150,000 clones, 70% to 85% seen once. The sequence was collected from a man between 65 and 79 years old with active or convalescent COVID-19. The rearrangement uses TRBV24-1 and TRBJ2-3, with TRBD1 identical over 11 bases. The sequencing input was peripheral blood. CDR3 sequence (DNA): TGTGCCACCAGTGACCGGGGACAGGGGGTGGCAGATACGCAGTATTTT. Its protein product is CATSDRGQGVADTQYF.